The present TCR beta chain was sequenced within a study of blood T cells in healthy people across ages. For the second PCR, which ran for about 7 to 11 cycles, a sample-barcoded 5' primer and a J-beta primer mix were used. Each TCR beta cDNA got a 12-nucleotide random molecular identifier. Each single sample gave us at least 3 million CDR3-containing paired-end reads. A single record per CDR3 protein comes from TCRdb applying MiXCR to the 5' RACE reads. The sample carries around 1,900,000 distinct CDR3 sequences, approximately 39% recorded once. Trimming pared 0 bases from V and 0 bases from J, leaving 5 bases between. The CDR3 is made up of 14 amino acids. CDR1 is ENHRY, CDR2 SYGVKD, per germline. Healthy Caucasian individuals from Russia aged roughly 6 to 90 served as donors.

The sequence derives from a human donor in good health. V usage is TRBV10-3 and J usage is TRBJ1-2; D possibly corresponds to TRBD1 (5 bases). Specimen: blood. The CDR3 DNA reads TGTGCCATCAGTGAGTCGACAGCTAACTATGGCTACACCTTC. It is translated as CAISESTANYGYTF.